This TCR beta chain stems from a study of prognosis after radiotherapy for stage I lung cancer. Turning to the study itself: Individuals with stage I non-small cell lung cancer joined the cohort between April 2018 and early 2019. Roughly 5 patients had oligometastatic NSCLC after surgical resection of the primary tumor, and fourteen had newly diagnosed primary stage I lung tumors. The tumor was squamous cell carcinoma for about seven patients; for roughly eleven, it was adenocarcinoma. At a biologically effective dose of at least 100 Gy and in 3 to 5 fractions, SBRT was the radiotherapy delivered.

This CDR3 spans 13 amino acids. The germline gives CDR1 ENHRY, CDR2 SYGVKD. V was cut by 0 bases and J by 7 bases, with 9 bases left in between. This clonotype was seen repeatedly, ten times or more. Amplicons of TCR beta CDR3 were generated from genomic DNA by two-round multiplex PCR. Amplification in first-round PCR relied on primers specific to each TRBV and TRBJ gene. Each CDR3 protein is one row after TCRdb ran MiXCR on the multiplex PCR reads. The sample consists of 11,000 to 15,000 distinct CDR3 sequences, 55% to 65% of them appearing once. The sequence came from a donor aged 50 or older with non-small cell lung cancer. This chain uses TRBV10-3 with TRBJ1-1, with D unclear. This specimen was PBMCs, taken before or after stereotactic body radiation therapy (not recorded which). CDR3 region: CAISESRQSEAFF. In DNA, the CDR3 is TGTGCCATCAGTGAGTCGAGGCAGAGTGAAGCTTTCTTT.